The following is a T cell receptor beta chain sequence with its context. This clonotype has more than one count but fewer than ten. The specificity of this receptor is unknown. No much larger clonotype is one base removed from it; base qualities were not supplied. What this sample's treatment or condition label stands for: live attenuated yellow fever vaccine strain. At every blood-draw timepoint, two biological replicates of bulk PBMCs were collected. PBMCs were isolated from peripheral blood using a standard Ficoll-Paque protocol. TriZol was used to extract RNA from bulk PBMCs, from CD4 and CD8 fractions, and from dextramer-positive and dextramer-negative fractions. These data belong to a study of T cells after yellow fever vaccination (dated 2019 in TCRdb). General notes on the study: The SMART-Seq v4 Ultra Low Input RNA kit was used to prepare libraries from fractions with low cell numbers. Bulk TCR alpha and beta repertoires were sequenced longitudinally to track T-cell clones before and after primary and booster YFV17D yellow fever vaccination. The cohort comprised two healthy male donors, one aged 18 to 29 and one aged 30 to 40 years. Blood was drawn at multiple timepoints before and after primary and secondary immunization, with bulk PBMC replicates and cell subsets isolated.

Data came from an Illumina NovaSeq 6000. TCR cDNA was synthesized by 5'RACE template switching, through which a universal primer site and unique molecular identifiers were introduced. Priming for cDNA synthesis came from both the TCR alpha and TCR beta constant segments. Two PCR steps were used to amplify libraries, with sample barcodes and sequencing adapters being added in the second step. Sequencing of the libraries was done on either Illumina HiSeq 2500 (2x100 bp) or NovaSeq (2x150 bp). From the authors' description of their analysis: Reads were demultiplexed and collapsed into UMI consensus sequences with MIGEC, and V(D)J alignment was performed with MiXCR. Vaccine-responding clonotypes were identified with edgeR using replicate PBMC samples, with FDR below 0.01 and a log2 fold change above 5 up to day 15 being required. CD4 or CD8 identity was assigned to each bulk clonotype according to whether the clonotype was present at higher abundance in the sequenced CD4 repertoire or the sequenced CD8 repertoire. The public reads were reanalyzed by TCRdb: fastp trimming at Q25, MiXCR alignment, in-frame beta chains only. Duplicate CDR3 protein sequences are folded into a single record with the most common DNA and genes. TCRdb's processing, not the study's, gives the V and J calls here. For this sample there are 250,000 to 400,000 distinct CDR3 sequences; approximately 4% appear just once. The ten top clones hold roughly 25% of the sample.

The study at large found these results: After the booster, most of the clones that had expanded following primary vaccination were detected again (around 95% of CD4 and 80% to 90% of CD8), which suggests that memory was broadly maintained. Only two donors were included in the study, so the extent to which the findings can be generalized is limited. A small fraction of clonotypes showed up in both the CD4 and CD8 compartments, probably as a result of convergent recombination. Compared with the primary T-cell response, the secondary T-cell response was weaker but faster, peaking on day 5 rather than day 15. Because abundant contaminating clonotypes from the bulk population could be contained in FACS-sorted repertoires, computational filtering was required.

This receptor was obtained from a man aged 18-30 years who received the YFV17D yellow fever vaccine. Material: PBMCs, obtained 5 days after the yellow fever booster vaccination.

The nucleotide sequence reads TGTGCCAGCAGCCCCATACTGGCGGATACGCAGTATTTT. Its translation is CASSPILADTQYF. This chain is built from TRBV7-9 and TRBJ2-3; too little of a D gene remains to name it. The germline V gene (reference sequence) specifies SEHNR as CDR1 and FQNEAQ as CDR2. The CDR3 spans 13 residues, from the cysteine through the phenylalanine. Only the CDR3 part of the read is kept: 39 bases, read in frame from the first base. Relative to germline, V is 5 bases shorter and J is 6 bases shorter, with 12 bases between their ends.